The source of this TCR beta chain is a study of low-dose radiotherapy and immunotherapy resistance in tumors. On the study more broadly: With fractions of 0.5 Gy given every 2 weeks, Cohort 1 accumulated a total of 6.5 Gy. A dose of 1 Gy per fraction every two weeks went to Cohort 2, totaling 13 Gy over 26 weeks. Patients took oral aspirin 300 mg daily for four cycles from cycle 1 day 1.

The table lists this clonotype with many counts. TCR amplification ran roughly 21 PCR cycles using constant-region and V-primer adapter primers. TCRdb fed the reads into MiXCR, producing one record per CDR3 protein. The sample records some 52,000 distinct CDR3 sequences, approximately 33% being singletons. The time point: after trial treatment. Treatment in this sample: LDRT plus nivolumab, ipilimumab, low-dose cyclophosphamide and aspirin (RACIN trial). Germline V lookup: CDR1 LNHDA, CDR2 SQIVND (reference sequence). The CDR3 is 15 amino acids. The germline V and J ends were trimmed by 3 bases and 4 bases, with 15 bases remaining between them.

The specimen was PBMCs, collected after low-dose radiotherapy plus immunotherapy. The chain has TRBV19 and TRBJ1-1; D ambiguous. The receptor was derived from a male donor with rectosigmoid adenocarcinoma. CDR3 in DNA: TGTGCCAGTAGTATGGGCTATGGCTTGATCACTGAAGCTTTCTTT. This gives the protein CASSMGYGLITEAFF.